This T cell receptor (beta chain) was recorded in a study of circulating CD8 cells and anti-PD-1 response in melanoma. Each library started from around 14 ng of total RNA using the QIAseq Immune Repertoire TCR panel. TCRdb re-called the reads through MiXCR, storing one row per CDR3 protein. The table shows about 200 distinct CDR3 sequences, with 6.1% occurring only once. This clonotype qualifies as large. From germline, CDR1 is SGHKS and CDR2 YYEKEE (reference sequence). The CDR3 spans 13 residues. V shed 7 bases, J shed 6 bases, and the junction held 1 base outside the gene matches. Four subsets defined by PD-1 and/or TIGIT were sorted from live CD3+CD8+TCRalphabeta+ cells.

This chain joins TRBV5-5 and TRBJ2-2; 12 bases map to TRBD1. This TCR was sampled from a human donor with melanoma. The sequencing used CD8+ T cells from PBMCs, collected at baseline or after one month of anti-PD-1 therapy (not recorded which). CDR3 DNA: TGTGCCAGCCGGGACAGGGGGCCCGGGGAGCTGTTTTTT. Translated: CASRDRGPGELFF.